A selection of T cell receptor beta chains follows, all from one sample in a study of T cells in Graves' hyperthyroidism and ophthalmopathy. In TCRdb, the multiplex PCR reads were re-called with MiXCR into one record per CDR3 protein. The data contain 40,000 to 55,000 distinct CDR3 sequences, approximately 49% of them singletons. Sequenced input: peripheral blood or thyroid tissue (not recorded which). These receptors were taken from a woman aged 45-65 years with Graves' hyperthyroidism. The CDR3 runs from the conserved cysteine through the conserved F or W. D genes are given only for firm matches. Clone size, where shown, is once, few, many, or a class for clones that have expanded.

CDR3nt	CDR3aa	abundance	j_gene	d_gene	v_gene
TGTGCCAGCAGCCGCACAACTACAGGGGTCTATGGCTACACCTTC	CASSRTTTGVYGYTF	many	TRBJ1-2	TRBD1	TRBV13
TGTGCCAGCAGCTTAGTGGCGGGAGGGCCCAACAATGAGCAGTTCTTC	CASSLVAGGPNNEQFF	many	TRBJ2-1	TRBD2	TRBV7-3
TGTGCCAGCAGCTTAGGCCCTAATTACGAGCAGTACTTC	CASSLGPNYEQYF	large	TRBJ2-7	NA	TRBV7-6
TGTGCCAGCTCACCACCTTTGCGGCAGTCCCAAGAGACCCAGTACTTC	CASSPPLRQSQETQYF	many	TRBJ2-5	NA	TRBV18
TGTGCCAGCAGTTACTCTCTTGGGTTGACGGGGTTGGCTTCACCCCTCCACTTT	CASSYSLGLTGLASPLHF	NA	TRBJ1-6	NA	TRBV6-5
TGCGCCAGCAGCCAACCGGCGGGGGGGCGCGTAGTCGAGCAGTACTTC	CASSQPAGGRVVEQYF	many	TRBJ2-7	TRBD2	TRBV4-1
TGTGCCAGCAGTTTATCCCGGACAGGGGGCAGCTATGGCTACACCTTC	CASSLSRTGGSYGYTF	many	TRBJ1-2	TRBD1	TRBV27
TGTGCCAGCACCCCTGGGACAGCCTATGGCTACACCTTC	CASTPGTAYGYTF	many	TRBJ1-2	TRBD1	TRBV11-2
TGTGCCAGCAGCCACCCGGAGGAGTCGAACACCGGGGAGCTGTTTTTT	CASSHPEESNTGELFF	many	TRBJ2-2	NA	TRBV4-2
TGCAGTGCACCGACCTTGGGATCGGCTTTCTTT	CSAPTLGSAFF	many	TRBJ1-1	NA	TRBV20-1
TGCAGTGCTAGGATGGGGGGCACAGATACGCAGTATTTT	CSARMGGTDTQYF	many	TRBJ2-3	NA	TRBV20-1
TGTGCCAGCAGTTGGATAACAGGGAATCAGTACTTC	CASSWITGNQYF	NA	TRBJ2-5	NA	TRBV28